The 26 T cell receptor beta chains listed next were all sequenced from one sample in a study of blood T cell repertoires in COVID-19 (dated by TCRdb to about 2020). The library was built by means of the immunoSEQ multiplex PCR assay. Entries here come from immuneACCESS through TCRdb and include only in-frame sequences with V and J called. Some clones fail to appear in such tables; in the studies checked, an unresolved V gene covers under half of the shortfall, and the cause of the remainder is unknown. The sample table holds 200,000 to 300,000 clones, of which roughly 83% were seen once. Jointly, the top ten make up 7.5% to 10% of the sample. What was sequenced was peripheral blood. The source of these receptors is an elderly man with acute or convalescent COVID-19.

The chain carries TRBV7-9 and TRBJ2-4; 9 positions match TRBD1. The CDR3 has 15 amino acids. The germline gives CDR1 SEHNR, CDR2 FQNEAQ (reference sequence). V shed 0 bases, J shed 8 bases, and the junction held 5 bases outside the gene matches. CDR3 region: CASSLADRGLDIQYF. DNA for the CDR3: TGTGCCAGCAGCTTAGCGGACAGGGGACTGGACATTCAGTACTTC.

This sequence joins TRBV6-5 and TRBJ1-1; TRBD1 agrees at 7 bases. The germline V gene encodes CDR1 MNHEY and CDR2 SVGAGI. The ends lost 6 bases at V and 1 base at J; junction bases unmatched: 8. The CDR3 is 15 residues long. As DNA, the CDR3 is TGTGCCAGCAGCCGTTCCGGGACAGCGAACACTGAAGCTTTCTTT. As protein: CASSRSGTANTEAFF.

The chain joins TRBV24-1 to TRBJ1-1; unclear D gene. CDR1 and CDR2 from the germline V gene are KGHDR and SFDVKD. Between the trimmed V and J ends, which lost 9 bases and 0 bases, there was a span of 16 bases. This CDR3 is built from 15 residues. The CDR3 reads CATGDRGGMNTEAFF. In DNA form, the CDR3 reads TGTGCCACCGGGGATCGAGGAGGAATGAACACTGAAGCTTTCTTT.

This clone was detected only a few times. The sample carries other DNA sequences with the same CDR3. The chain has TRBV12-3 or TRBV12-4 and TRBJ2-1; 9 bases align to TRBD1. The CDR3 covers 13 residues. The ends lost 5 bases at V and 10 bases at J; junction bases unmatched: 6. The DNA of the CDR3 is TGTGCCAGCAGTCCTACAGGGGGCGGCGAGCAGTTCTTC. The encoded protein is CASSPTGGGEQFF.

The J gene is TRBJ1-4, the V gene TRBV5-1; no clear D gene. Germline CDR1 SGHRS, CDR2 YFSETQ. V was trimmed by 2 bases and J by 5 bases, leaving 7 bases between them. This CDR3 comprises 13 residues. CDR3 bases: TGCGCCAGCAGCTTAGTAGTGAATGAAAAACTGTTTTTT. Residues: CASSLVVNEKLFF.

A single count supports this clone. The chain employs TRBV7-2 and TRBJ1-6; the D is unclear. The CDR3 totals 14 residues. Trimming removed 0 bases at V and 7 bases at J, with 7 bases between. CDR1 and CDR2 from the germline V gene are SGHTA and FQGNSA. In DNA, the CDR3 is TGTGCCAGCAGCTTAGCGTCGGGGAATTCACCCCTCCACTTT. It yields the protein CASSLASGNSPLHF.

The chain has TRBV12-3 or TRBV12-4 and TRBJ1-4; tentatively, D is TRBD1 (6 bases). There are 13 residues in the CDR3. The V end lost 5 bases, the J end lost 6 bases, and 10 bases lay between the germline ends. CDR3 amino acids: CASSTGLYEKLFF. Written as DNA, the CDR3 is TGTGCCAGCAGTACAGGGTTGTATGAAAAACTGTTTTTT.

The rearrangement joins TRBV5-1 to TRBJ1-6; 9 bases match TRBD1. This CDR3 contains 15 residues. Looked up from germline, CDR1 is SGHRS and CDR2 is YFSETQ. V gave up 2 bases and J gave up 11 bases; unmatched junction bases: 8. The CDR3 is CASSLGDRGSAPLHF. In nucleotides, the CDR3 is TGCGCCAGCAGCTTAGGAGACAGGGGGTCCGCACCCCTCCACTTT.

This chain connects TRBV19 to TRBJ2-3; 8 nucleotides line up with TRBD1. This CDR3 comprises 14 residues. CDR1 is LNHDA and CDR2 is SQIVND in the germline V gene (reference sequence). Unmatched junction bases numbered 4, after V lost 3 bases and J lost 5 bases. CDR3 sequence (DNA): TGTGCCAGTAGTATGCAGGGGGCCGGAGATACGCAGTATTTT. It specifies CASSMQGAGDTQYF. Using reference TRBV19 and TRBJ2-3 for the parts outside the CDR3, the full variable domain is DGGITQSPKYLFRKEGQNVTLSCEQNLNHDAMYWYRQDPGQGLRLIYYSQIVNDFQKGDIAEGYSVSREKKESFPLTVTSAQKNPTAFYLCASSMQGAGDTQYFGPGTRLTVL.

The chain carries TRBV19 and TRBJ1-5, with D perhaps TRBD1 (5 bases). V was pared by 0 bases and J by 8 bases, with 8 bases between. The CDR3 spans 13 residues. Germline V gene lookup returns CDR1 LNHDA and CDR2 SQIVND (reference sequence). CDR3 nucleotides: TGTGCCAGTAGTATAGACAGGGCGAAGCCCCAGCATTTT. Its translation: CASSIDRAKPQHF.

In this sample, this clone turned up once. Other DNA variants within this sample encode the same CDR3. The chain carries TRBV9 and TRBJ2-5, with 10 bases lining up with TRBD2. This CDR3 has 15 amino acids. The germline gives CDR1 SGDLS, CDR2 YYNGEE. V was clipped by 1 base and J by 1 base; unmatched bases: 1. Written as DNA, the CDR3 is TGTGCCAGCAGCGTACTAGCGGGAGCCCAAGAGACCCAGTACTTC. Protein: CASSVLAGAQETQYF.

The rearrangement uses TRBV6-1 and TRBJ1-4; D is undetermined. V was trimmed by 0 bases and J by 5 bases, leaving 10 bases between them. The CDR3 extends over 15 amino acids. Germline assignment: CDR1 MNHNS and CDR2 SASEGT. The CDR3 loop is CASSEARRVNEKLFF. CDR3 in DNA: TGTGCCAGCAGTGAAGCAAGGAGAGTCAATGAAAAACTGTTTTTT.

J is TRBJ1-3 and V is TRBV18; 10 positions agree with TRBD1. V gave up 4 bases and J gave up 2 bases; unmatched junction bases: 2. Germline V CDR1 and CDR2: KGHSH, LQKENI. This CDR3 is 15 amino acids long. The CDR3 region is CASSHGQGAGNTIYF. CDR3 coding DNA: TGTGCCAGCTCACACGGACAGGGGGCTGGAAACACCATATATTTT.

The rearrangement links TRBV27 to TRBJ2-3; 9 nucleotides align to TRBD2. V shed 6 bases, J shed 5 bases, and the junction held 9 bases outside the gene matches. Germline values: CDR1 MNHEY, CDR2 SMNVEV (reference sequence). The CDR3 totals 15 residues. CDR3 residues: CASSPVAGAVDTQYF. CDR3 nucleotides: TGTGCCAGCAGCCCTGTAGCGGGAGCAGTAGATACGCAGTATTTT.

The chain recombines TRBV25-1 with TRBJ2-3; D might be TRBD1 (6 bases). Germline V gene lookup returns CDR1 MGHDK and CDR2 SYGVNS. With 6 bases removed from V and 7 bases from J, the gap between germline ends came to 14 bases. CDR3 size: 13 residues. CDR3 amino acids: CASRGPGHYTQYF. CDR3 DNA: TGTGCCAGCAGGGGCCCGGGACACTATACGCAGTATTTT.

V and J are TRBV11-1 and TRBJ2-5; 8 nucleotides agree with TRBD2. CDR3 length: 16 residues. In germline, CDR1 is SGHAT, CDR2 FQDESV (reference sequence). Unmatched junction bases numbered 8, after V lost 5 bases and J lost 0 bases. CDR3: CASSARLARYQETQYF. CDR3 nucleotide sequence: TGTGCCAGCAGCGCGCGACTAGCGAGGTACCAAGAGACCCAGTACTTC. The entire variable domain, with the rest obtained from reference TRBV11-1 and TRBJ2-5, is as follows: EAEVAQSPRYKITEKSQAVAFWCDPISGHATLYWYRQILGQGPELLVQFQDESVVDDSQLPKDRFSAERLKGVDSTLKIQPAELGDSAMYLCASSARLARYQETQYFGPGTRLLVL.

This clone occurred a few times. The chain joins TRBV10-3 to TRBJ2-1; D gene uncertain. The CDR3 length is 14 residues. The germline V gene encodes CDR1 ENHRY and CDR2 SYGVKD. V was trimmed by 2 bases and J by 10 bases, leaving 15 bases between them. CDR3 sequence (DNA): TGTGCCATCAGTGAGCCACCTGCCCGTGAGGAGCAGTTCTTC. Protein: CAISEPPAREEQFF.

CDR3: CASISSRGWGKNIQYF. CDR3 sequence (DNA): TGTGCCAGCATAAGTAGCAGGGGATGGGGCAAAAACATTCAGTACTTC. The rearrangement links TRBV2 to TRBJ2-4; TRBD1 is a possible D gene (6 bases). V lost 7 bases to trimming and J lost 3 bases, with 19 bases between them. Per germline, CDR1 SNHLY and CDR2 FYNNEI. The CDR3 has 16 amino acids.

The chain joins TRBV4-2 to TRBJ2-3, with a tentative D call TRBD2 (6 bases). CDR3 length: 14 residues. The germline V and J ends were trimmed by 1 base and 6 bases, with 11 bases remaining between them. In germline, CDR1 is LGHNA, CDR2 YNFKEQ. The CDR3 coding sequence is TGTGCCAGCAGCCAAGGTTGGCGGGATGATACGCAGTATTTT. Its translation is CASSQGWRDDTQYF.

J is TRBJ2-3 and V is TRBV25-1, with TRBD1 as a possible D gene (6 bases). This CDR3 has 15 amino acids. Germline CDR1 MGHDK, CDR2 SYGVNS. V was clipped by 1 base and J by 0 bases, with 8 bases between them. For the CDR3, the DNA is TGTGCCAGCAGTGAATCCAGGGGAAGCACAGATACGCAGTATTTT. It is translated as CASSESRGSTDTQYF.

This clone was seen a few times. The chain combines TRBV7-9 with TRBJ2-7; 10 bases are a match to TRBD1. J gave up 7 bases and V 5 bases, and 11 bases lay outside the gene matches. The CDR3 loop spans 15 amino acids. Germline loops: CDR1 SEHNR, CDR2 FQNEAQ (reference sequence). The DNA for the CDR3 is TGTGCCAGCAGCGCTCGGGACAGGGGCCCTCGAGAGCAGTACTTC. Translated: CASSARDRGPREQYF.

The chain's CDR3 is CASSGQGSATNEKLFF. CDR3 nucleotide sequence: TGCGCCAGCAGTGGACAGGGTTCTGCAACTAATGAAAAACTGTTTTTT. This rearrangement joins TRBV10-2 to TRBJ1-4; TRBD1 matches 7 bases. J was trimmed by 0 bases and V by 4 bases; bases with no gene match: 5. The CDR3 sequence is 16 residues long. Germline V gene data show CDR1 as WSHSY and CDR2 as SAAADI.

This sequence joins TRBV12-3 or TRBV12-4 and TRBJ2-2; D is perhaps TRBD1 (5 bases). The CDR3 totals 13 residues. V lost 6 bases and J lost 4, with 9 bases in between. The DNA of the CDR3 is TGTGCCAGCAGGGGGCTGCCCACCGGGGAGCTGTTTTTT. Translating gives CASRGLPTGELFF.

The count of this clone is one. The chain recombines TRBV5-1 with TRBJ2-3; maybe TRBD2 (5 bases). The CDR3 consists of 12 residues. The V gene's germline CDR1 is SGHRS and CDR2 YFSETQ. V lost 4 bases and J 2 bases, leaving 5 bases between the germline ends. CDR3: CASSRDTDTQYF. For the CDR3, the DNA is TGCGCCAGCAGCCGGGACACAGATACGCAGTATTTT.

This sequence joins TRBV11-2 and TRBJ2-7; a possible D gene is TRBD2 (5 bases). The CDR3 runs to 14 residues. V was cut by 3 bases and J by 0 bases, with 9 bases left in between. Germline CDR1 and CDR2: SGHAT and FQNNGV. The CDR3 region has the DNA TGTGCCAGCAGCTTTGGACGGGACTCCTACGAGCAGTACTTC. Translated: CASSFGRDSYEQYF.

Here the CDR3 reads CASSLAGGAEQYF. DNA for the CDR3: TGCGCCAGCAGCTTAGCGGGAGGCGCCGAGCAGTACTTC. This rearrangement joins TRBV5-1 to TRBJ2-7; 9 bases fit TRBD2. V lost 2 bases and J lost 6; bases outside the gene matches: 3. The CDR3 extends over 13 amino acids. CDR1 is SGHRS and CDR2 is YFSETQ in the germline V gene.